This T cell receptor beta chain comes out of a study of graft-versus-host responses after intestinal transplantation. At the level of the study: Transplants given to recipients were multivisceral, liver-intestinal, or isolated intestinal. Broader study findings: Allografts carried high graft-versus-host to host-versus-graft clonal ratios in patients having graft-donor T cell macrochimerism. GvH clones surfaced in recipient marrow, some emerging earlier in ileum or blood.

This clone ranks as medium-sized. Its specificity is not known. Profiling relied on immunoSEQ multiplex PCR, and the TCRdb table lists in-frame clones only, not all of them. Here the sample spans some 90,000 clones, about 93% being singletons. Germline V gene data show CDR1 as SNHLY and CDR2 as FYNNEI. The CDR3 contains 17 residues. J was trimmed by 1 base and V by 4 bases; bases with no gene match: 12. The TCR originated in a human donor who received an intestinal transplant. Source: unstimulated CD8+ T cells sorted from spleen or lymph node cells, taken before intestinal transplant. The chain recombines TRBV2 with TRBJ1-1; TRBD1 matches at 7 bases. In DNA, the CDR3 is TGTGCCAGCAGTGCCCCGGACAGGTCGGTGGCGAACACTGAAGCTTTCTTT. Its translation: CASSAPDRSVANTEAFF.